A single sample gave rise to the 5 T cell receptor beta chains below, sequenced in a study of vaccination effects on CD4 cells after COVID-19. The antigens for these receptors are not known. Some clones are missing from TCRdb's copy, which holds only in-frame ones; the method was immunoSEQ multiplex PCR. The data hold around 71,000 clones, with roughly 70% observed a single time. Peptide-pool stimulation followed by sequencing identified expanded antigen-specific CD4+ clonotypes in the ViraFEST assay. Culturing for around ten days preceded CD4+ T cell isolation. None of the vaccinated had previously contracted SARS-CoV-2, and their nucleocapsid antibodies tested negative. The input for sequencing was CD4+ T cells from PBMCs cultured with HCoV-OC43 spike peptides, taken before COVID-19 vaccination. The subset: HCoV-OC43 spike overlapping peptide pool stimulation. Every receptor here comes from a human donor who received a COVID-19 vaccine.

The chain couples TRBV10-1 to TRBJ2-2; TRBD1 agrees at 9 bases. Germline CDR1 is WNHNN and CDR2 is SYGVQD (reference sequence). Unmatched junction bases numbered 9, after V lost 7 bases and J lost 6 bases. This CDR3 has 15 amino acids. The CDR3 loop reads CASTEGTGWSGELFF. DNA for the CDR3: TGCGCCAGCACCGAAGGGACAGGGTGGTCCGGGGAGCTGTTTTTT.

The chain carries TRBV5-4 and TRBJ1-2; maybe TRBD1 (5 bases). V lost 2 bases and J lost 2, with 13 bases in between. The CDR3 is 15 amino acids. The germline V gene encodes CDR1 SGHNT and CDR2 YYREEE (reference sequence). In nucleotides, the CDR3 is TGTGCCAGCAGCTTTACCCCTTGGGACAACTATGGCTACACCTTC. It codes for CASSFTPWDNYGYTF.

This clone was picked up one time. J is TRBJ1-2 and V is TRBV15; 9 bases agree with TRBD1. The CDR3 extends over 15 amino acids. CDR1 and CDR2 from the germline V gene are LNHNV and YYDKDF (reference sequence). V lost 3 bases, J lost 2 bases, and 4 bases stayed unmatched. CDR3 nucleotide sequence: TGTGCCACCAGCAGGAACAGGGGGCCAAACTATGGCTACACCTTC. This codes for CATSRNRGPNYGYTF.

The rearrangement uses TRBV4-3 and TRBJ2-5; unclear D gene. Between the trimmed V and J ends, which lost 4 bases and 5 bases, there was a span of 17 bases. Germline values: CDR1 LGHNA, CDR2 YSLEER. The CDR3 spans 15 residues. This CDR3 is CASSPGGSIAETQYF. The CDR3 DNA follows: TGCGCCAGCAGCCCAGGTGGTAGTATTGCGGAGACCCAGTACTTC.

This sequence joins TRBV4-3 and TRBJ2-1; D is perhaps TRBD2 (6 bases). Per germline, CDR1 LGHNA and CDR2 YSLEER. V shed 3 bases and J shed 3 bases, with 9 bases lying between them. The CDR3 runs to 14 residues. Here the CDR3 reads CASSQFSGYNEQFF. CDR3 coding DNA: TGCGCCAGCAGCCAGTTTAGCGGCTACAATGAGCAGTTCTTC.